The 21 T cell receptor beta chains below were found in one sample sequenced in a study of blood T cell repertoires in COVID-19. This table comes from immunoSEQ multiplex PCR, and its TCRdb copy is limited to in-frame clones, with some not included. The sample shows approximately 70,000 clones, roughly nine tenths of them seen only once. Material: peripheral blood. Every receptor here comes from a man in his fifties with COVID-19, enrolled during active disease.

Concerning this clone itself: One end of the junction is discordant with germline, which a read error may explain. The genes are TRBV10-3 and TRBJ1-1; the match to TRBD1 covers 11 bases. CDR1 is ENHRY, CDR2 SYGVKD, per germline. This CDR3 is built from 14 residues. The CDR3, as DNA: TGTGCCATCAGTGGGGACAGGGGGAACCCTGAAGCTTTCTTT. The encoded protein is CAISGDRGNPEAFF.

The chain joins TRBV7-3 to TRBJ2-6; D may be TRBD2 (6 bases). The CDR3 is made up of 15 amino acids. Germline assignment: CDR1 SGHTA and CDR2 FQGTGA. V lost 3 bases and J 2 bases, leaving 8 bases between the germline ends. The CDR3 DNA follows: TGTGCCAGCAGCTTCGGAGGGCCTGGGGCCAACGTCCTGACTTTC. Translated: CASSFGGPGANVLTF.

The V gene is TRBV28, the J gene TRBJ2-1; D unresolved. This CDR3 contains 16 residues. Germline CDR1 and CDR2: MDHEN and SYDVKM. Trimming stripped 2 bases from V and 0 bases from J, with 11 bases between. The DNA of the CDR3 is TGTGCCAGCAGTTTAATATCGGGTGGCTCCTACAATGAGCAGTTCTTC. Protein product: CASSLISGGSYNEQFF.

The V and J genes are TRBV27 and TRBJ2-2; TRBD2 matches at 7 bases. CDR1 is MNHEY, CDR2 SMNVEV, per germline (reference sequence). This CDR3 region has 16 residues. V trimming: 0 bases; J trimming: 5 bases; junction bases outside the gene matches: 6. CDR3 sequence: CASSLSSGEGTGELFF. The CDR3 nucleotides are TGTGCCAGCAGTTTATCATCTGGGGAGGGAACCGGGGAGCTGTTTTTT.

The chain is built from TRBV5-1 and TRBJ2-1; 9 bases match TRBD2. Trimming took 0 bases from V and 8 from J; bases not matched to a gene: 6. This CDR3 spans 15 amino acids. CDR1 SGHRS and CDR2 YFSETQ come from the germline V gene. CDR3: CASSLGAGGQDEQFF. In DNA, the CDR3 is TGCGCCAGCAGCTTGGGAGCGGGAGGTCAAGATGAGCAGTTCTTC.

CDR3 sequence (DNA): TGTGCCAGCAGCCAGGACAGGGTAAATGAGCAGTTCTTC. Amino acid sequence: CASSQDRVNEQFF. V usage is TRBV7-2 and J usage is TRBJ2-1, with 8 bases identical to TRBD1. With V trimmed by 5 bases and J by 7 bases, 4 bases remained unmatched. The germline gives CDR1 SGHTA, CDR2 FQGNSA. This CDR3 is built from 13 residues.

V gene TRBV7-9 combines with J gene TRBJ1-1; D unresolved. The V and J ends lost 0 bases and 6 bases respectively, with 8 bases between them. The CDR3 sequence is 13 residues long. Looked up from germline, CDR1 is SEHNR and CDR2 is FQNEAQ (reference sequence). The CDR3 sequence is CASSLALGAEAFF. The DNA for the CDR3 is TGTGCCAGCAGCTTAGCTCTGGGCGCTGAAGCTTTCTTT.

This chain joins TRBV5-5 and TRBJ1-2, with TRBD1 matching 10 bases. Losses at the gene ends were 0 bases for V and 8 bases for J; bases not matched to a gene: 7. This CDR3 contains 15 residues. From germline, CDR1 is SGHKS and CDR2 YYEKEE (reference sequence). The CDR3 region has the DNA TGTGCCAGCAGCTTGGTTTATCGGGACAGGGGCGGCTACACCTTC. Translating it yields CASSLVYRDRGGYTF.

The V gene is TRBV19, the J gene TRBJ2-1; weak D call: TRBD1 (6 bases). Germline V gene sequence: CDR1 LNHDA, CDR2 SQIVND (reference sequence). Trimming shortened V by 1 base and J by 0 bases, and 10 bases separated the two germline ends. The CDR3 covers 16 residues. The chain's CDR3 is CASSIAHRASYNEQFF. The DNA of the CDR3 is TGTGCCAGTAGTATAGCCCACAGGGCCTCCTACAATGAGCAGTTCTTC.

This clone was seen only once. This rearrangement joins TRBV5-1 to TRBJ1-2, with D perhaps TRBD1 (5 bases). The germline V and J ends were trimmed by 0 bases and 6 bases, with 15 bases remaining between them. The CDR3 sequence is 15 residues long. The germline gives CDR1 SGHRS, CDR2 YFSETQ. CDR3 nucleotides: TGCGCCAGCAGCTTGGTTTGGCAGGGTATCGATGGCTACACCTTC. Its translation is CASSLVWQGIDGYTF.

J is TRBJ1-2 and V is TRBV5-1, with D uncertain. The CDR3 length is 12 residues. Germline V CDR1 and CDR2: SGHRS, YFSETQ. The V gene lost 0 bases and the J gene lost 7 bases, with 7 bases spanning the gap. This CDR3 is CASSLDLTGYTF. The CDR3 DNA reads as TGCGCCAGCAGCTTGGACCTAACTGGCTACACCTTC.

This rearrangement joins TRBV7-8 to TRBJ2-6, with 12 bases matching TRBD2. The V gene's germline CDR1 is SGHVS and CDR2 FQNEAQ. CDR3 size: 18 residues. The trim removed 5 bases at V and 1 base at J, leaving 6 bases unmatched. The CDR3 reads CASSPLTSGSSGANVLTF. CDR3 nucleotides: TGTGCCAGCAGCCCACTGACTAGCGGGAGTTCTGGGGCCAACGTCCTGACTTTC.

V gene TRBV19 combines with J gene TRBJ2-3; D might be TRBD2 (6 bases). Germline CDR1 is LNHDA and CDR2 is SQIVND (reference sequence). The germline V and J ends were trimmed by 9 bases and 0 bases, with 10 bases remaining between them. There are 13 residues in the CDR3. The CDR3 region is CASRLGSTDTQYF. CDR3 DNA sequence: TGTGCCAGCCGACTAGGTAGCACAGATACGCAGTATTTT. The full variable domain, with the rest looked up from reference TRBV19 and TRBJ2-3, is DGGITQSPKYLFRKEGQNVTLSCEQNLNHDAMYWYRQDPGQGLRLIYYSQIVNDFQKGDIAEGYSVSREKKESFPLTVTSAQKNPTAFYLCASRLGSTDTQYFGPGTRLTVL.

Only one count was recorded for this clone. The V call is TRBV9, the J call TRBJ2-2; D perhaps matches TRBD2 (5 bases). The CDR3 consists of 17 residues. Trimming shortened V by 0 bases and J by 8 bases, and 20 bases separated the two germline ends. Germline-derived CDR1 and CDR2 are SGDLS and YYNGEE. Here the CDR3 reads CASSVGFSDRPGGELFF. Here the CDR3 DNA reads TGTGCCAGCAGCGTAGGCTTTAGCGACCGACCCGGGGGGGAGCTGTTTTTT.

CDR3 loop: CASLPGHTVNTEAFF. CDR3 in DNA: TGTGCCAGTCTCCCGGGACACACCGTGAACACTGAAGCTTTCTTT. The rearrangement links TRBV19 to TRBJ1-1; maybe TRBD1 (6 bases). In germline, CDR1 is LNHDA, CDR2 SQIVND (reference sequence). CDR3 length equals 15 residues. Trimming shortened V by 8 bases and J by 0 bases, and 16 bases separated the two germline ends. Supplemented by reference TRBV19 and TRBJ1-1, the full variable domain reads DGGITQSPKYLFRKEGQNVTLSCEQNLNHDAMYWYRQDPGQGLRLIYYSQIVNDFQKGDIAEGYSVSREKKESFPLTVTSAQKNPTAFYLCASLPGHTVNTEAFFGQGTRLTVV.

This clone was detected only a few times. The CDR3 here is CASRDMNHRGGYTF. DNA of the CDR3: TGTGCCAGCCGGGACATGAACCATAGAGGTGGCTACACCTTC. This chain links TRBV6-4 with TRBJ1-2, with a weak D call TRBD1 (6 bases). Per the germline V gene, CDR1 is MRHNA and CDR2 is SNTAGT. Deletions cut 8 bases from V and 7 bases from J, with 20 bases between. The CDR3 length is 14 residues.

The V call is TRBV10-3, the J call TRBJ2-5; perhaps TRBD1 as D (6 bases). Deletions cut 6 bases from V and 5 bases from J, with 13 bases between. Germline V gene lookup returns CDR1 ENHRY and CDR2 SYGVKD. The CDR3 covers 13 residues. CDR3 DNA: TGTGCCATCAGGGTACAGGGTGATGAGACCCAGTACTTC. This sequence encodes CAIRVQGDETQYF.

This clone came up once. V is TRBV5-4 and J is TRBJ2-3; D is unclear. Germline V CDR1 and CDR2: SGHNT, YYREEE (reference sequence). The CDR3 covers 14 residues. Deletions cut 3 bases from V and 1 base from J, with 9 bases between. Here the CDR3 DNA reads TGTGCCAGCAGCTACTCCCCCCGCACAGATACGCAGTATTTT. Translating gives CASSYSPRTDTQYF.

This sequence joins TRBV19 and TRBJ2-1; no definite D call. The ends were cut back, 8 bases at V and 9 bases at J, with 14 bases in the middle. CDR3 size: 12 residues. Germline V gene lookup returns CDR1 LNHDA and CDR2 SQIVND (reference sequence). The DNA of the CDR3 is TGTGCCAGTTCGACTCTGGAGCCTGAGCAGTTCTTC. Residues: CASSTLEPEQFF.

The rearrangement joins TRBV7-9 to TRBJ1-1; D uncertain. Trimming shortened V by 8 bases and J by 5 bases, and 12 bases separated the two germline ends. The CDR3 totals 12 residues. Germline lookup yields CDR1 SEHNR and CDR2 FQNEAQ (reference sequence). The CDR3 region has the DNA TGTGCCAGCGGAAGATTCGGGACTGAAGCTTTCTTT. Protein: CASGRFGTEAFF.

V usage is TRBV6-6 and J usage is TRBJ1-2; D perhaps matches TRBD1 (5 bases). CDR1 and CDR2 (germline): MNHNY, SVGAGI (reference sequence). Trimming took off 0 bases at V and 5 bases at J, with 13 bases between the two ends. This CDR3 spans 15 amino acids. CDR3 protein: CASSYSGDQAYGYTF. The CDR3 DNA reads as TGTGCCAGCAGTTACTCAGGGGATCAGGCTTATGGCTACACCTTC.